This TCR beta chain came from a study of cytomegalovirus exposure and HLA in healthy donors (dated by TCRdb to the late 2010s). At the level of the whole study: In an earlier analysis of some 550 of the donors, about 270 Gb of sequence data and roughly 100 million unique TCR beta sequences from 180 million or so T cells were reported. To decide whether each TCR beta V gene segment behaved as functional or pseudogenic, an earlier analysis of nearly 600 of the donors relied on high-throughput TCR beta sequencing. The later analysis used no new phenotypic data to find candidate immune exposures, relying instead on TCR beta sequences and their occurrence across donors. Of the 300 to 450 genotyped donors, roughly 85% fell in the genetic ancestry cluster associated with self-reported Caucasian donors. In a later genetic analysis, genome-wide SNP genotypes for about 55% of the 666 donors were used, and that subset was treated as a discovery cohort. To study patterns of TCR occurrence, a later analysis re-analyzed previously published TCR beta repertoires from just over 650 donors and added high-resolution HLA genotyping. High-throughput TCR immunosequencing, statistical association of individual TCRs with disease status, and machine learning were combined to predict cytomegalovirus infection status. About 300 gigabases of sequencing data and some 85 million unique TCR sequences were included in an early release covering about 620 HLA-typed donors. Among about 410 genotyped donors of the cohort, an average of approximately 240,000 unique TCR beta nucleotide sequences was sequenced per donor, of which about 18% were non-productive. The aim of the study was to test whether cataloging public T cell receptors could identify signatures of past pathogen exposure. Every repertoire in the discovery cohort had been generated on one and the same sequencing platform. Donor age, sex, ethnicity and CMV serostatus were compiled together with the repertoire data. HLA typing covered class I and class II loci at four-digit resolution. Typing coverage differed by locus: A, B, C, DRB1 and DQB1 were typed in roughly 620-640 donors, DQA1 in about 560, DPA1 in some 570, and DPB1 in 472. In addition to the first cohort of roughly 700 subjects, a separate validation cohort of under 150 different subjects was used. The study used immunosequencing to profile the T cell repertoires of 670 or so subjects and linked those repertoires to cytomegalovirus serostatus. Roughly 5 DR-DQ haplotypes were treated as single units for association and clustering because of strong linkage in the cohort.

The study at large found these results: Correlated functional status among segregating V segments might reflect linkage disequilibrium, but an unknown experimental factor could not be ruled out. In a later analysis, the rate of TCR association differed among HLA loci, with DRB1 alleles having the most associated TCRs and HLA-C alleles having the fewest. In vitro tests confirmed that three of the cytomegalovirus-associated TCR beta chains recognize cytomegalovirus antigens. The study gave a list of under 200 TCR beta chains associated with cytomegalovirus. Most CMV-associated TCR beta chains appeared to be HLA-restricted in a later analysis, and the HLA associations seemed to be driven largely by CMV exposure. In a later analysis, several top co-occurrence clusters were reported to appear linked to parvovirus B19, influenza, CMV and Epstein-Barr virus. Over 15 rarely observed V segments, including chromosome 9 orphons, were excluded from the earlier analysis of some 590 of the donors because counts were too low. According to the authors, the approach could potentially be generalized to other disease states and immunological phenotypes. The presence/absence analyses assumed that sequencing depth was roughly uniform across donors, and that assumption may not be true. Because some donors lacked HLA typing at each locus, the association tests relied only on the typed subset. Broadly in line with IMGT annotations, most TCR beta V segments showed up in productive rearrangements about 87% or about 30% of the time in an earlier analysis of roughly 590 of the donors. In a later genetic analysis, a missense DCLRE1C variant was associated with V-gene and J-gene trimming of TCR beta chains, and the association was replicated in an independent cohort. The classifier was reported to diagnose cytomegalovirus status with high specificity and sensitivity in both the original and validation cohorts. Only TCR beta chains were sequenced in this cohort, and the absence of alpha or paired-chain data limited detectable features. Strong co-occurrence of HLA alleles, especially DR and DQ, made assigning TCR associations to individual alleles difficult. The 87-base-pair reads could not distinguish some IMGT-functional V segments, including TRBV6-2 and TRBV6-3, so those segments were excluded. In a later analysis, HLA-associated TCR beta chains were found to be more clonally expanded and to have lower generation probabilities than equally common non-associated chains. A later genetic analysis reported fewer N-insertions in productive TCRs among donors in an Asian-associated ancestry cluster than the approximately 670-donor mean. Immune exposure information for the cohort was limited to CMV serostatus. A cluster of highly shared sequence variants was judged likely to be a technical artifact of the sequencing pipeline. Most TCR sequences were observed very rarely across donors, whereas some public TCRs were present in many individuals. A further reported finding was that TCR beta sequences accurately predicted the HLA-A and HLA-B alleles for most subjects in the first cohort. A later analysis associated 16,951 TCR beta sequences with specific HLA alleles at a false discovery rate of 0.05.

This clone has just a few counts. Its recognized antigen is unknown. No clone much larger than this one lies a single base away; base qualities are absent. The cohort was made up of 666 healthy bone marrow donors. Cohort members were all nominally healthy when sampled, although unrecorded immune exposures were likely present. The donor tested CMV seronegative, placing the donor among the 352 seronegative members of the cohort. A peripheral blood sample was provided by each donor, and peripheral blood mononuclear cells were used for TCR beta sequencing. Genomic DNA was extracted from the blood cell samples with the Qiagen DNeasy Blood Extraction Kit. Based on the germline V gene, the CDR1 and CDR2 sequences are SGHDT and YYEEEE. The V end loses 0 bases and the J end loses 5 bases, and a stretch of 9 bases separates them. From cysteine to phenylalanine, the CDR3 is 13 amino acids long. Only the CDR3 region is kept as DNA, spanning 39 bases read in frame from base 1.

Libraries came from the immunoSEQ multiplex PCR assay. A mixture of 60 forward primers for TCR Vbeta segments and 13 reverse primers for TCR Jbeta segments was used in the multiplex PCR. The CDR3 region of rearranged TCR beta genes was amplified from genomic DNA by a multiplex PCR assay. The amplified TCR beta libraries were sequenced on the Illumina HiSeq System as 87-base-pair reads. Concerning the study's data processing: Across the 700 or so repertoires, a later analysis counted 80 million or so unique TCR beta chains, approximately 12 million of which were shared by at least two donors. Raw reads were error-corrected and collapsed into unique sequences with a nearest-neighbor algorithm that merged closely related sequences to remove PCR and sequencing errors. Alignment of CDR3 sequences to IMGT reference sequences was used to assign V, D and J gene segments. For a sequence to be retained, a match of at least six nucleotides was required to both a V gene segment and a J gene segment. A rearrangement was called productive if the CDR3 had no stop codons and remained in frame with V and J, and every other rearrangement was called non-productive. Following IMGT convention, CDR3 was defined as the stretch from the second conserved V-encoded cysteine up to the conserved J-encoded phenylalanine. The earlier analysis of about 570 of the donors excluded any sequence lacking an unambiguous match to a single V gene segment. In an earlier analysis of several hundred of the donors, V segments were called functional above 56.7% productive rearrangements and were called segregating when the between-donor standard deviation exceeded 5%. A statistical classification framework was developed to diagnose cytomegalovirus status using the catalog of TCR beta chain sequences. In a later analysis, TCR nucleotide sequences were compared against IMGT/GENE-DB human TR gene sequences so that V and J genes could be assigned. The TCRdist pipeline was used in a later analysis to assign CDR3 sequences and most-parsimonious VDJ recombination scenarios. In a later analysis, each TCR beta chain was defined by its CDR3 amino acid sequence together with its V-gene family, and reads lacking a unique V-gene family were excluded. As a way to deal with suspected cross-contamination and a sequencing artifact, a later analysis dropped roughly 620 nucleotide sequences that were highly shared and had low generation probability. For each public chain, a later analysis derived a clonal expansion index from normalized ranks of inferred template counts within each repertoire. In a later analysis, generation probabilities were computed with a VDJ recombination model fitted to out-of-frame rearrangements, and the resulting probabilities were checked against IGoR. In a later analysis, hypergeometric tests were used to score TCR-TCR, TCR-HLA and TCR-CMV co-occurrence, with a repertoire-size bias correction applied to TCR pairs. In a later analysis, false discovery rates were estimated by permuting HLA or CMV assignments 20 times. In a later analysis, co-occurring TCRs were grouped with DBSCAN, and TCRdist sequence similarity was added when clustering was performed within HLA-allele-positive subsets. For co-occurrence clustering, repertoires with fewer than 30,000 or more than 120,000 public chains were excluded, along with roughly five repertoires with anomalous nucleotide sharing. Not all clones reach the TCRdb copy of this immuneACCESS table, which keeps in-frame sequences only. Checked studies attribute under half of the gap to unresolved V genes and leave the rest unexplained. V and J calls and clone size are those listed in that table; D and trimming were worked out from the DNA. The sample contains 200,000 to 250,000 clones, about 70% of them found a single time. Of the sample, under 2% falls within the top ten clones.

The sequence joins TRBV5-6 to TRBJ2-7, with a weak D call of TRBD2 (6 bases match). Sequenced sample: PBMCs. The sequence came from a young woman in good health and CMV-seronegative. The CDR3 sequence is CASSLATGDEQYF. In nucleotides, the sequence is TGTGCCAGCAGCTTGGCCACGGGGGACGAGCAGTACTTC.